One sample yielded the 15 T cell receptor beta chains listed below, sequenced in a study of PD-1 blockade in classical Hodgkin lymphoma. Brentuximab vedotin exposure varied among the patients, all of whom had relapsed after autologous stem cell transplantation. Sequenced by immunoSEQ multiplex PCR; TCRdb stores in-frame clones only, minus some. Of about 85,000 clones in the sample, about nine tenths were seen once. Sequencing was performed on peripheral blood mononuclear cells (PBMCs), taken before the second cycle of nivolumab. These receptors were collected from a human donor with classical Hodgkin lymphoma.

The chain combines TRBV6-5 with TRBJ2-5; D might be TRBD2 (6 bases). The CDR3 has 12 amino acids. The ends were cut back, 5 bases at V and 9 bases at J, with 13 bases in the middle. Germline lookup yields CDR1 MNHEY and CDR2 SVGAGI. CDR3 DNA sequence: TGTGCCAGCAGTGTGGGGGGTAGGGCCCAGTACTTC. Protein product: CASSVGGRAQYF.

The CDR3: CASSPQQGGDYGYTF. The DNA of the CDR3 is TGTGCCAGTAGTCCCCAACAGGGGGGCGACTATGGCTACACCTTC. V is TRBV19 and J is TRBJ1-2; 8 bases line up with TRBD1. Germline-derived CDR1 and CDR2 are LNHDA and SQIVND (reference sequence). With V trimmed by 5 bases and J by 3 bases, 8 bases remained unmatched. The CDR3 length is 15 residues.

This chain links TRBV5-4 with TRBJ2-1; D unresolved. The CDR3 length is 15 residues. Trimming shortened V by 2 bases and J by 3 bases, and 12 bases separated the two germline ends. Per the germline V gene, CDR1 is SGHNT and CDR2 is YYREEE (reference sequence). The CDR3 sequence is CASSFPKTNYNEQFF. CDR3 nucleotide sequence: TGTGCCAGCAGCTTCCCCAAAACCAACTACAATGAGCAGTTCTTC.

This chain links TRBV19 with TRBJ2-6; D not certain. Germline V lookup: CDR1 LNHDA, CDR2 SQIVND (reference sequence). The V gene lost 9 bases and the J gene lost 8 bases, with 11 bases spanning the gap. The CDR3 consists of 12 residues. The CDR3 DNA follows: TGTGCCAGCCAGACCGGAACCAACGTCCTGACTTTC. Encoded protein: CASQTGTNVLTF.

The gene calls are TRBV9 and TRBJ2-1; TRBD2 is a possible D gene (6 bases). This CDR3 contains 15 residues. The germline CDR1 and CDR2 sequences are SGDLS and YYNGEE. The germline V and J ends were trimmed by 0 bases and 2 bases, with 9 bases remaining between them. CDR3 protein: CASSVVSGPYNEQFF. CDR3 sequence (DNA): TGTGCCAGCAGCGTAGTGAGCGGGCCCTACAATGAGCAGTTCTTC.

The rearrangement links TRBV28 to TRBJ2-1; D uncertain. This CDR3 is built from 11 residues. Per the germline V gene, CDR1 is MDHEN and CDR2 is SYDVKM. V gave up 3 bases and J gave up 9 bases, with 6 bases separating them. CDR3 nucleotides: TGTGCCAGCAGTTTCTACGCTGAGCAGTTCTTC. It specifies CASSFYAEQFF.

The CDR3 sequence: CASSHMGEASYEQYF. CDR3 in DNA: TGTGCCAGCAGTCATATGGGAGAGGCTTCCTACGAGCAGTACTTC. This chain links TRBV27 with TRBJ2-7; TRBD2 is a possible D gene (5 bases). The CDR3 runs to 15 residues. With 5 bases removed from V and 1 base from J, the gap between germline ends came to 15 bases. Germline values: CDR1 MNHEY, CDR2 SMNVEV (reference sequence).

This clone came up once. The chain combines TRBV11-3 with TRBJ2-1; no definite D call. The CDR3 consists of 14 residues. V was clipped by 3 bases and J by 1 base, with 7 bases between them. Germline lookup yields CDR1 SGHNT and CDR2 YENEEA. Here the CDR3 reads CASSFPASYNEQFF. For the CDR3, the DNA is TGTGCCAGCAGCTTCCCGGCTTCCTACAATGAGCAGTTCTTC.

The CDR3 nucleotides are TGTGCCAGCAGTCCCCCCCCGACAACTGGGGCCAACGTCCTGACTTTC. Translating gives CASSPPPTTGANVLTF. This chain links TRBV27 with TRBJ2-6; D gene unclear. V was shortened by 5 bases and J by 2 bases, with 13 bases between the two germline ends. Germline V gene sequence: CDR1 MNHEY, CDR2 SMNVEV (reference sequence). The CDR3 covers 16 residues.

The chain uses TRBV15 and TRBJ2-1, with TRBD2 matching 9 bases. The length of the CDR3 is 14 residues. Germline values: CDR1 LNHNV, CDR2 YYDKDF (reference sequence). V trimming: 3 bases; J trimming: 10 bases; junction bases outside the gene matches: 7. The CDR3 loop reads CATSSDSGSREQFF. DNA of the CDR3: TGTGCCACCAGCAGTGATAGCGGGAGCCGCGAGCAGTTCTTC.

V is TRBV18 and J is TRBJ1-1; D is unresolved. CDR3 length: 14 residues. Per germline, CDR1 KGHSH and CDR2 LQKENI. V was pared by 3 bases and J by 0 bases, with 8 bases between. In DNA, the CDR3 is TGTGCCAGCTCACCCGGTCCCATGAACACTGAAGCTTTCTTT. It is translated as CASSPGPMNTEAFF.

With respect to this clone: A read error may account for a junction end that differs from germline. V and J are TRBV30 and TRBJ2-3; D uncertain. The germline V gene encodes CDR1 GTSNPN and CDR2 SVGIG (reference sequence). The CDR3 consists of 15 residues. CDR3 coding DNA: TGTGCCTGGAACCCCCCTTGGGGAAGCAGAGATACGCAGTATTTT. Translated, it gives CAWNPPWGSRDTQYF.

The rearrangement links TRBV5-4 to TRBJ2-3; possible D gene TRBD2, 7 bases. The germline V gene encodes CDR1 SGHNT and CDR2 YYREEE (reference sequence). Between the trimmed V and J ends, which lost 4 bases and 11 bases, there was a span of 23 bases. CDR3 length equals 15 residues. The CDR3 nucleotides read TGTGCCAGCAGCCAGAGGGGGGGGGCGAAGTTTGAGCAGTATTTT. Translation: CASSQRGGAKFEQYF.

V is TRBV6-1 and J is TRBJ1-1; D remains unclear. The CDR3 runs 15 residues. V lost 0 bases and J 1 base, leaving 9 bases between the germline ends. CDR1 and CDR2 from the germline V gene are MNHNS and SASEGT. The CDR3 reads CASSEAIGRNTEAFF. The CDR3 bases are TGTGCCAGCAGTGAAGCTATAGGGAGGAACACTGAAGCTTTCTTT.

CDR3 in amino acids: CARSLGLKLTNEKLFF. As DNA, the CDR3 is TGTGCCAGAAGCTTGGGCTTGAAGCTGACTAATGAAAAACTGTTTTTT. The chain couples TRBV5-3 to TRBJ1-4; D unresolved. TRBV5-3 is an ORF, and what it does is uncertain. The CDR3 length is 16 residues. The germline V and J ends were trimmed by 0 bases and 2 bases, with 11 bases remaining between them.